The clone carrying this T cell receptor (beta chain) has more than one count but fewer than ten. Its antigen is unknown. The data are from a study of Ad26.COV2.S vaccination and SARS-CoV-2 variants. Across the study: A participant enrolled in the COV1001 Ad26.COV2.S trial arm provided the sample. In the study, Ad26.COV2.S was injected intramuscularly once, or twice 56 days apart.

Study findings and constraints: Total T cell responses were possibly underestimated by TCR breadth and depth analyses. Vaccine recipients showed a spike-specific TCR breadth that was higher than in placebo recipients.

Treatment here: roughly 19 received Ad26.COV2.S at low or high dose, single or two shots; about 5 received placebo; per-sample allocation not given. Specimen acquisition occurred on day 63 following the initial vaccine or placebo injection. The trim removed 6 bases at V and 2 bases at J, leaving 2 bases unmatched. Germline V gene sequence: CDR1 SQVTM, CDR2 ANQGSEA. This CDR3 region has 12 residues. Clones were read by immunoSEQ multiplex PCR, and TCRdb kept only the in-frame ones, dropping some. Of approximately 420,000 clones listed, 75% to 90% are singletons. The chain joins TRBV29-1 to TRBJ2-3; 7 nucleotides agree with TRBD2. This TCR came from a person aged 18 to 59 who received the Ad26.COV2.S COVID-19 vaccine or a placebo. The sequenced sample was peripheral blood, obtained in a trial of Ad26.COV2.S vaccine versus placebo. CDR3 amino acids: CSVAGFTDTQYF. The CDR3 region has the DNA TGCAGCGTAGCGGGGTTCACAGATACGCAGTATTTT.